This TCR beta chain was retrieved from a study of shared clonotypes between healthy human individuals. Overall study findings and caveats: Estimated richness was generally greater in naive than memory subsets.

The naive CD8 subset, CD45RO-negative cells positively selected for CCR7, excluded terminally differentiated effector memory CD45RA+ cells. Germline CDR1 is MNHNY and CDR2 is SVGAGI (reference sequence). V shed 5 bases, J shed 5 bases, and the junction held 5 bases outside the gene matches. This CDR3 is built from 14 residues. As to this clone: Its antigen remains unknown.

This table comes from immunoSEQ multiplex PCR, and its TCRdb copy is limited to in-frame clones, with some not included. The repertoire holds 700,000 to 950,000 clones, approximately 97% seen once, with less than 0.25% in the top ten. The V gene is TRBV6-6, the J gene TRBJ1-2; TRBD1 agrees at 10 bases. This receptor was identified in a man between 25 and 39 years old in good health. Material: naive CD8+ T cells sorted from blood. For the CDR3, the DNA is TGTGCCAGCAGTCCCGGGACAGGGGAATATGGCTACACCTTC. Translated, it gives CASSPGTGEYGYTF.